This paragraph reports one TCR beta chain. Antigen: not known. For each sample, template was around 600 ng of bulk tumor genomic DNA. Surgical sampling yielded several biopsies per primary tumor (spaced far apart). These patients got curative surgery after being newly diagnosed with untreated non-small cell lung cancer. The donors were patients with newly diagnosed non-small cell lung cancer undergoing curative-intent surgery. V was shortened by 1 base and J by 3 bases, with 10 bases between the two germline ends. Germline values: CDR1 SGHRS, CDR2 YFSETQ. The CDR3 spans 14 residues. This entry is derived from a study of immune heterogeneity within non-small cell lung tumors. About the study: Tumor histology was classified as squamous cell carcinoma in a handful of cases, non-squamous carcinoma in 10 and not otherwise specified in 1. Overall study results and limits: Individual patients had largely distinct high-frequency T-cell receptor beta clonotypes. Tumor sites in a patient shared identical dominant CDR3 beta clonotypes and also carried site-unique high-frequency clones.

The TCR beta CDR3 region was amplified by multiplex PCR employing 32 V and 13 J primers. TCRdb used MiXCR to reprocess the multiplex PCR reads, holding one entry per CDR3 protein. Here the sample spans 30,000 to 40,000 distinct CDR3 sequences, around 30% being singletons. The clonotype was recovered from a man aged 40-49 years with non-small cell lung cancer. Sequenced: lung tumor tissue. The chain joins TRBV5-1 to TRBJ1-1; unclear D gene. The CDR3 here is CASSLSGDDTEAFF. DNA of the CDR3: TGCGCCAGCAGCTTGTCCGGGGATGACACTGAAGCTTTCTTT.